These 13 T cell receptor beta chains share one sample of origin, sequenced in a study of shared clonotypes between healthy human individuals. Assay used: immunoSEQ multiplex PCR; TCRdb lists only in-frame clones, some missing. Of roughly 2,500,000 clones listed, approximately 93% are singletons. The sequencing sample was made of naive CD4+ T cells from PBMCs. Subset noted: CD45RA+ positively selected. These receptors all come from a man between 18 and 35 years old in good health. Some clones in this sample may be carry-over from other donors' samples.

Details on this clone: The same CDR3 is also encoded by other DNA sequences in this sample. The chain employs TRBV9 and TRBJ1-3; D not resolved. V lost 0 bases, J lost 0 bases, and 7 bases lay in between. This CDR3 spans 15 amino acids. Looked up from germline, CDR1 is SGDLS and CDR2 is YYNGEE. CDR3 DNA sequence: TGTGCCAGCAGCGTAGTTGGTCTCTCTGGAAACACCATATATTTT. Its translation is CASSVVGLSGNTIYF. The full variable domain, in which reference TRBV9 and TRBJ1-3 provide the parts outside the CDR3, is DSGVTQTPKHLITATGQRVTLRCSPRSGDLSVYWYQQSLDQGLQFLIQYYNGEERAKGNILERFSAQQFPDLHSELNLSSLELGDSALYFCASSVVGLSGNTIYFGEGSWLTVV.

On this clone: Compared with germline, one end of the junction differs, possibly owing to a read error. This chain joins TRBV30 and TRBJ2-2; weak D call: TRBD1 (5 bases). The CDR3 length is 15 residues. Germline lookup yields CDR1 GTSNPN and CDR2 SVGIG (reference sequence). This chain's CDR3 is CAWSVGQGFTRELFF. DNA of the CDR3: TGTGCCTGGAGTGTAGGGCAGGGTTTCACCAGGGAGCTGTTTTTT.

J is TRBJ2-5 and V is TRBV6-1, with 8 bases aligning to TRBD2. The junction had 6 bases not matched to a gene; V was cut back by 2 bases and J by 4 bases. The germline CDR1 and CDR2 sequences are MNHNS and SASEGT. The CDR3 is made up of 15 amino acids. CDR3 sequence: CASSEPGLARETQYF. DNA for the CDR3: TGTGCCAGCAGTGAACCCGGACTAGCTCGAGAGACCCAGTACTTC.

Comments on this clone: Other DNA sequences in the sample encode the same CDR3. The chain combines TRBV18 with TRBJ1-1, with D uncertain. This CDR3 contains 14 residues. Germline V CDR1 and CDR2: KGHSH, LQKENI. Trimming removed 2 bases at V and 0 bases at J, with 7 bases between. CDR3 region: CASSPTTVNTEAFF. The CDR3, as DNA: TGTGCCAGCTCACCAACGACGGTGAACACTGAAGCTTTCTTT.

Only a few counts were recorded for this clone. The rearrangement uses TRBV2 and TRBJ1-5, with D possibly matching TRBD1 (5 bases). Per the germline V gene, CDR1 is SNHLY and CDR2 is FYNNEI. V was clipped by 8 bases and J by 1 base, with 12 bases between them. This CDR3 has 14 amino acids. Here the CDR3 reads CASSTVTSNQPQHF. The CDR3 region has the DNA TGTGCCAGCTCGACAGTTACAAGCAATCAGCCCCAGCATTTT.

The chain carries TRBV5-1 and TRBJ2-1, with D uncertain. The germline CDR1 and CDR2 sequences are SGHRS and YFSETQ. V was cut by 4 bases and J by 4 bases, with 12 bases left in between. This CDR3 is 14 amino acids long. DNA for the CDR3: TGCGCCAGCAGCAGCGTAGGACGTTACAATGAGCAGTTCTTC. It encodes CASSSVGRYNEQFF.

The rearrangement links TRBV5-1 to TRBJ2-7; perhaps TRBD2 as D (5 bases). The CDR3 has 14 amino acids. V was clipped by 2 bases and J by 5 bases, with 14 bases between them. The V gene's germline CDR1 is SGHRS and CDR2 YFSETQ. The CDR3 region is CASSLAEINDEQYF. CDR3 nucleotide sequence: TGCGCCAGCAGCTTAGCGGAAATAAATGACGAGCAGTACTTC.

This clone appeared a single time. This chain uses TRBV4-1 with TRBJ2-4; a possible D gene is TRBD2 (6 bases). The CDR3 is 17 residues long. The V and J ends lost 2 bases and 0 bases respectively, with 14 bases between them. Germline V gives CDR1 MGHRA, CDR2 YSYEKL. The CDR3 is CASSQPGLGLAKNIQYF. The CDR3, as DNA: TGCGCCAGCAGCCAACCGGGACTGGGACTAGCCAAAAACATTCAGTACTTC.

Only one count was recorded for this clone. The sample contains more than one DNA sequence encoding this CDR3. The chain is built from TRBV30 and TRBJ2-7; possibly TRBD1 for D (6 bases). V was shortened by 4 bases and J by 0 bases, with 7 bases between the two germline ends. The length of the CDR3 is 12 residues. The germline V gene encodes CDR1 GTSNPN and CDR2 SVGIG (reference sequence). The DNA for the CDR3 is TGTGCCTGGACCAGGGGCTCCTACGAGCAGTACTTC. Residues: CAWTRGSYEQYF. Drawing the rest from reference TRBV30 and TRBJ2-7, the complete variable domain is SQTIHQWPATLVQPVGSPLSLECTVEGTSNPNLYWYRQAAGRGLQLLFYSVGIGQISSEVPQNLSASRPQDRQFILSSKKLLLSDSGFYLCAWTRGSYEQYFGPGTRLTVT.

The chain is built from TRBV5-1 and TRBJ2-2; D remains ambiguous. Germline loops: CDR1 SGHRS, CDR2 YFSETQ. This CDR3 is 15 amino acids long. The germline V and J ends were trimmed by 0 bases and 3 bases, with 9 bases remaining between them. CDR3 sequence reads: CASSLALSDTGELFF. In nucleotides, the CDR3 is TGCGCCAGCAGCTTGGCCCTTTCGGACACCGGGGAGCTGTTTTTT. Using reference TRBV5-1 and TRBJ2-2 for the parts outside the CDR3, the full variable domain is KAGVTQTPRYLIKTRGQQVTLSCSPISGHRSVSWYQQTPGQGLQFLFEYFSETQRNKGNFPGRFSGRQFSNSRSEMNVSTLELGDSALYLCASSLALSDTGELFFGEGSRLTVL.

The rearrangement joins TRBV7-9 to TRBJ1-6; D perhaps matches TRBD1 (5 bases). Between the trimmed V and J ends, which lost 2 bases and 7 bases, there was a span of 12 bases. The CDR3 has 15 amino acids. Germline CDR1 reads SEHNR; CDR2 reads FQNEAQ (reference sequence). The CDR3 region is CASSLMAGTNSPLHF. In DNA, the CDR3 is TGTGCCAGCAGCTTAATGGCAGGGACCAATTCACCCCTCCACTTT. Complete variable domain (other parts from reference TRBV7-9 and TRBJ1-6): DTGVSQNPRHKITKRGQNVTFRCDPISEHNRLYWYRQTLGQGPEFLTYFQNEAQLEKSRLLSDRFSAERPKGSFSTLEIQRTEQGDSAMYLCASSLMAGTNSPLHFGNGTRLTVT.

CDR3 protein: CASSAPWSGMHTGELFF. For the CDR3, the DNA is TGTGCCAGCAGCGCCCCGTGGAGCGGGATGCACACCGGGGAGCTGTTTTTT. V is TRBV9 and J is TRBJ2-2; 7 nucleotides align to TRBD2. Germline values: CDR1 SGDLS, CDR2 YYNGEE. Germline trimming cut 3 bases from V and 3 bases from J; bases unmatched to any gene: 11. The CDR3 extends over 17 amino acids.

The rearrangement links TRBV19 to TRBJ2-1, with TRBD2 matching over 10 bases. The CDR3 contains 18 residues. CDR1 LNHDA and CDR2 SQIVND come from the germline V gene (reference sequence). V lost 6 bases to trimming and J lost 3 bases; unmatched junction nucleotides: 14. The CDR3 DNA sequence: TGTGCCAGTAGCCCTAAGCCCCAACTAGCGGGAATCTACAATGAGCAGTTCTTC. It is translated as CASSPKPQLAGIYNEQFF. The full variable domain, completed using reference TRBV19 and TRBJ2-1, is DGGITQSPKYLFRKEGQNVTLSCEQNLNHDAMYWYRQDPGQGLRLIYYSQIVNDFQKGDIAEGYSVSREKKESFPLTVTSAQKNPTAFYLCASSPKPQLAGIYNEQFFGPGTRLTVL.